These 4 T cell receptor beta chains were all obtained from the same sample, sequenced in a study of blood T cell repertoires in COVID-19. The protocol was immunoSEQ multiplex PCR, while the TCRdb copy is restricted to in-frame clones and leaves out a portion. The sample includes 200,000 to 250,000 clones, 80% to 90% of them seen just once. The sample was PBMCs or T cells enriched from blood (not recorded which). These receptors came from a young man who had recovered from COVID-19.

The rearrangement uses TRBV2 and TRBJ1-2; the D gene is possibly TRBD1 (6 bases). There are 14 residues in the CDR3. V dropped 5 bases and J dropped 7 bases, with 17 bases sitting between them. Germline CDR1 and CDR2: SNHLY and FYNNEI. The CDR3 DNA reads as TGTGCCAGCAGTACCAACAGGGAACAGGGTGGCTACACCTTC. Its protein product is CASSTNREQGGYTF.

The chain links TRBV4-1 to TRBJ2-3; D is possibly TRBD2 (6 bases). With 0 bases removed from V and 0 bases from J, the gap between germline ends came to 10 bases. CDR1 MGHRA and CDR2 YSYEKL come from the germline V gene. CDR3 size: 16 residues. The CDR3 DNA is TGCGCCAGCAGCCAAGATCGGGAGACTAGCACAGATACGCAGTATTTT. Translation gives CASSQDRETSTDTQYF.

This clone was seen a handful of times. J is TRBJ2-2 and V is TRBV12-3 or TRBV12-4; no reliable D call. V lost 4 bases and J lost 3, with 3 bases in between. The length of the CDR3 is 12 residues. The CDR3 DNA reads TGTGCCAGCAGTTCGTACACCGGGGAGCTGTTTTTT. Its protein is CASSSYTGELFF.

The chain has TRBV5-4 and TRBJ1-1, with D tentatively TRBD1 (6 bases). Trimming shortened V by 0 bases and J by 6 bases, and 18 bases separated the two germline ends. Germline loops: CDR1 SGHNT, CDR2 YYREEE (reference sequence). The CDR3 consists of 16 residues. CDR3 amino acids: CASSLGPARGTSEAFF. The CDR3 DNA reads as TGTGCCAGCAGCTTGGGGCCTGCCAGGGGAACGTCTGAAGCTTTCTTT.